This T cell receptor (beta chain) appears in the sequencing data of a study of T cell clonotyping in hematopoietic cell transplantation. Measured with immunoSEQ multiplex PCR; TCRdb has only the in-frame clones, and not every one. There are about 5,700 clones in the sample; 90% to 95% occur only once, and almost 50% lies in the top ten. On this clone: What it binds is unknown.

With 2 bases removed from V and 2 bases from J, the gap between germline ends came to 10 bases. This CDR3 has 16 residues. Germline CDR1 reads MNHEY; CDR2 reads SVGAGI. General study findings and limits: Few recipient clonotypes overlapped donors; over 95% were de novo at given depth. Recipient TCR diversity dropped after transplant; expanded clonotypes rose from day 30 to 180. Graft donor and pretransplant recipient Inverse Simpson Index values predicted broader posttransplant TCR diversity.

Recipient blood drawn about 28 days pretransplant and days 30, 100, 180 after. The chain recombines TRBV6-5 with TRBJ2-6; D not resolved. Sequenced material: peripheral blood mononuclear cells, taken 100 days after allogeneic stem cell transplant. The clonotype comes from a female patient aged 50 to 65 who had an allogeneic stem cell transplant from an unrelated donor, so T cells may come from the graft donor. Some clones in this sample may be carry-over from other donors' samples. CDR3 DNA: TGTGCCAGCAGTTACACGCCCCCCCCTGGGGCCAACGTCCTGACTTTC. Translated: CASSYTPPPGANVLTF.